These T cell receptor beta chains were read from a single sample in a study of blood T cell repertoires in COVID-19. Generated by immunoSEQ multiplex PCR, the TCRdb table keeps only in-frame clones and is missing some. The table has 200,000 to 250,000 clones, roughly 85% seen once. Material: peripheral blood. The receptors originated from a woman over 75 with acute or convalescent COVID-19. Both conserved end residues are part of each CDR3. The D gene is left open where the match is weak. The size field is filled for only some rows; it gives once, few, many or a size class.

>.|TRBJ1-2|.|TRBV3-1/TRBV3-2
CASSLTANYGYTF
TGTGCCAGCAGCTTGACAGCTAACTATGGCTACACCTTC
>.|TRBJ1-1|.|TRBV5-1
CASSLAGGVMNTEAFF
TGCGCCAGCAGCTTGGCCGGAGGGGTCATGAACACTGAAGCTTTCTTT
>.|TRBJ2-2|.|TRBV5-5
CASSLDSFYTGELFF
TGTGCCAGCAGCCTTGACTCTTTTTACACCGGGGAGCTGTTTTTT
>TRBD1|TRBJ1-6|.|TRBV19
CASSMGQGHSPLHF
TGTGCCAGTAGTATGGGACAGGGCCATTCACCCCTCCACTTT
>.|TRBJ1-1|.|TRBV29-1
CSVDHSGNTEAFF
TGCAGCGTTGATCATTCGGGGAACACTGAAGCTTTCTTT
>.|TRBJ1-3|.|TRBV7-2
CASSLASGVSGNTIYF
TGTGCCAGCAGCTTAGCGTCGGGAGTCTCTGGAAACACCATATATTTT
>TRBD1|TRBJ2-1|.|TRBV5-1
CASSPGQGEQFF
TGCGCCAGCAGTCCCGGACAGGGTGAGCAGTTCTTC
>TRBD1|TRBJ2-7|once|TRBV10-3
CAISESPGGPYEQYF
TGTGCCATCAGTGAGTCGCCAGGGGGTCCCTACGAGCAGTACTTC
>.|TRBJ2-3|once|TRBV5-5
CASRAGTSQSTDTQYF
TGTGCCAGCAGGGCCGGGACTTCCCAGAGCACAGATACGCAGTATTTT
>.|TRBJ2-5|.|TRBV2
CASSERTGRGETQYF
TGTGCCAGCAGTGAGAGGACAGGGAGGGGCGAGACCCAGTACTTC
>.|TRBJ1-1|.|TRBV29-1
CSVGRTEAFF
TGCAGCGTTGGGAGGACTGAAGCTTTCTTT
>TRBD1|TRBJ2-7|.|TRBV18
CASSGTGKMSYEQYF
TGTGCCAGCTCGGGGACAGGTAAGATGTCCTACGAGCAGTACTTC
>TRBD2|TRBJ2-3|.|TRBV7-9
CASSSLAGTADTQYF
TGTGCCAGCAGCTCACTAGCGGGGACGGCAGATACGCAGTATTTT
>TRBD2|TRBJ2-3|.|TRBV7-2
CASSLIGGGSTDTQYF
TGTGCCAGCAGCTTAATAGGCGGGGGGAGCACAGATACGCAGTATTTT
>.|TRBJ2-1|.|TRBV7-2
CASSSPMSSYNEQFF
TGTGCCAGCAGCTCCCCGATGAGCTCCTACAATGAGCAGTTCTTC
>.|TRBJ2-3|.|TRBV7-8
CASRPTWSASTDTQYF
TGTGCCAGCAGACCCACCTGGAGCGCCAGCACAGATACGCAGTATTTT
>TRBD1|TRBJ1-5|.|TRBV9
CASSGGTGGRQPQHF
TGTGCCAGCAGTGGAGGGACAGGGGGCCGTCAGCCCCAGCATTTT